The rows below give T cell receptor beta chains drawn from one sample of a study of blood T cell repertoires in COVID-19. The assay was immunoSEQ multiplex PCR, and TCRdb's table has in-frame clones only and misses some. The sample yields about 120,000 clones, about 72% seen once. The sample comprised peripheral blood. These receptors were obtained from a woman aged 55-70 years with acute or convalescent COVID-19. The CDR3 runs from the conserved cysteine through the conserved F or W. D genes are given only for firm matches. Not all rows give a size; the values are once, few, many and, for expanded clones, a class.

19	TRBV5-1	few	TRBJ2-7	TRBD1	CASSIPRTGGTLERQRQYF	TGCGCCAGCAGCATCCCACGGACAGGGGGCACTTTGGAACGTCAGAGGCAGTACTTC
15	TRBV6-2/TRBV6-3	.	TRBJ1-5	.	CASSYLGMGNQPQHF	TGTGCCAGCAGTTACCTCGGGATGGGCAATCAGCCCCAGCATTTT
16	TRBV5-1	.	TRBJ2-6	TRBD1	CASSSQGAPGANVLTF	TGCGCCAGCAGCTCCCAGGGGGCTCCTGGGGCCAACGTCCTGACTTTC
14	TRBV7-8	.	TRBJ1-3	.	CASSPPGEGNTIYF	TGTGCCAGCAGCCCCCCGGGGGAAGGAAACACCATATATTTT
15	TRBV6-5	.	TRBJ1-1	.	CASSYSRSFNTEAFF	TGTGCCAGCAGTTACTCGAGAAGCTTCAACACTGAAGCTTTCTTT
14	TRBV18	many	TRBJ2-5	.	CASSPGARWETQYF	TGTGCCAGCTCACCTGGCGCTAGATGGGAGACCCAGTACTTC
12	TRBV14	.	TRBJ1-3	.	CASSQDWSTIYF	TGTGCCAGCAGCCAAGATTGGAGCACCATATATTTT
12	TRBV18	once	TRBJ1-2	.	CASSQDFYGYTF	TGTGCCAGCTCGCAGGACTTCTATGGCTACACCTTC
15	TRBV19	once	TRBJ2-3	.	CASSRRLIGTDTQYF	TGTGCCAGTAGTCGGAGGCTAATTGGGACAGATACGCAGTATTTT
19	TRBV23-1	.	TRBJ1-6	TRBD1	CASSQSPGQGPFYNSPLHF	TGCGCCAGCAGTCAATCGCCGGGACAGGGCCCTTTCTATAATTCACCCCTCCACTTT
13	TRBV29-1	.	TRBJ2-4	.	CSVGSHGKNIQYF	TGCAGCGTTGGATCTCACGGCAAAAACATTCAGTACTTC
12	TRBV9	.	TRBJ2-1	.	CASSETGTRQFF	TGTGCCAGCAGCGAAACTGGGACACGTCAGTTCTTC
13	TRBV6-2/TRBV6-3	.	TRBJ1-4	.	CASSPLPPGKLFF	TGTGCCAGCAGCCCTTTGCCCCCGGGAAAACTGTTTTTT
13	TRBV7-9	once	TRBJ2-7	.	CASSLFGDSEQYF	TGTGCCAGCAGCTTATTCGGAGATAGCGAGCAGTACTTC
17	TRBV6-1	.	TRBJ1-6	TRBD1	CASSGGQSRGYNSPLHF	TGTGCCAGCAGTGGGGGACAGTCCAGGGGGTATAATTCACCCCTCCACTTT
13	TRBV30	.	TRBJ1-2	.	CAWSLPENYGYTF	TGTGCCTGGAGTCTCCCGGAGAACTATGGCTACACCTTC
14	TRBV29-1	.	TRBJ2-1	.	CSSRGRGGHNEQFF	TGCAGCTCCCGTGGAAGGGGAGGTCATAATGAGCAGTTCTTC
15	TRBV6-2/TRBV6-3	.	TRBJ1-6	.	CASSYPPSVGSPLHF	TGTGCCAGCAGTTACCCTCCGTCGGTCGGTTCACCCCTCCACTTT
13	TRBV18	.	TRBJ2-5	.	CASSPARAETQYF	TGTGCCAGCTCACCAGCCAGGGCAGAGACCCAGTACTTC
18	TRBV7-3	.	TRBJ2-6	TRBD1	CASRPTGGYPSGANVLTF	TGTGCCAGCAGACCGACAGGGGGATACCCCTCTGGGGCCAACGTCCTGACTTTC
15	TRBV5-1	.	TRBJ1-1	.	CASSLRGGSDTEAFF	TGCGCCAGCAGCTTGCGGGGAGGGTCGGATACTGAAGCTTTCTTT
13	TRBV28	.	TRBJ1-2	.	CASSLSGPVGYTF	TGTGCCAGCAGTTTAAGTGGCCCCGTTGGCTACACCTTC
21	TRBV2	.	TRBJ2-1	TRBD2	CASSEALSFGSGGARGNEQFF	TGTGCCAGCAGTGAAGCGCTATCGTTTGGTAGCGGGGGGGCCAGGGGCAATGAGCAGTTCTTC
14	TRBV7-9	.	TRBJ1-1	.	CASSFSHMNTEAFF	TGTGCCAGCAGCTTCTCCCACATGAACACTGAAGCTTTCTTT
13	TRBV12-3/TRBV12-4	once	TRBJ1-6	TRBD1	CASSLDRAGALHF	TGTGCCAGCAGTCTTGACAGGGCAGGGGCCCTCCACTTT
14	TRBV7-8	.	TRBJ2-7	TRBD1	CASSLQGADYEQYF	TGTGCCAGCAGCTTACAGGGGGCTGACTACGAGCAGTACTTC
16	TRBV19	.	TRBJ1-6	.	CASSLQPSSYNSPLHF	TGTGCCAGTAGTCTACAGCCGAGCTCCTATAATTCACCCCTCCACTTT
16	TRBV18	.	TRBJ1-2	.	CASSPPGVERNYGYTF	TGTGCCAGCTCACCACCGGGAGTAGAGCGGAACTATGGCTACACCTTC
14	TRBV5-1	.	TRBJ1-5	TRBD1	CASSPGTAEQPQHF	TGCGCCAGCAGCCCAGGGACAGCAGAACAGCCCCAGCATTTT
15	TRBV3-1/TRBV3-2	.	TRBJ2-2	.	CASRSGEGGTGELFF	TGTGCCAGCAGAAGCGGGGAAGGGGGCACCGGGGAGCTGTTTTTT
13	TRBV3-1/TRBV3-2	.	TRBJ1-2	.	CASSPDGNYGYTF	TGTGCCAGCAGTCCCGACGGGAACTATGGCTACACCTTC
14	TRBV10-3	.	TRBJ2-7	TRBD1	CAISNRGDYYEQYF	TGTGCCATCAGTAACAGGGGGGATTACTACGAGCAGTACTTC
14	TRBV9	once	TRBJ2-7	TRBD2	CASSVGLAGSEQYF	TGTGCCAGCAGCGTTGGACTAGCCGGATCCGAGCAGTACTTC
17	TRBV18	.	TRBJ2-3	.	CASSSTGFSLHTDTQYF	TGTGCCAGCTCATCCACAGGGTTTTCGCTACACACAGATACGCAGTATTTT
16	TRBV7-2	.	TRBJ1-1	.	CASTPQAGQTNTEAFF	TGTGCCAGCACCCCCCAGGCAGGACAAACGAACACTGAAGCTTTCTTT
15	TRBV3-1/TRBV3-2	few	TRBJ1-2	TRBD1	CASSPREGASYGYTF	TGTGCCAGCAGCCCCCGGGAGGGGGCCTCCTATGGCTACACCTTC
14	TRBV6-5	.	TRBJ2-2	.	CASRTGANTGELFF	TGTGCCAGCAGAACGGGAGCAAACACCGGGGAGCTGTTTTTT
15	TRBV19	.	TRBJ1-5	TRBD1	CASSLITGVHQPQHF	TGTGCCAGTAGTTTAATTACAGGGGTGCATCAGCCCCAGCATTTT
15	TRBV28	.	TRBJ1-6	.	CASSLSETGISPLHF	TGTGCCAGCAGTTTATCCGAGACAGGTATTTCACCCCTCCACTTT
15	TRBV7-2	.	TRBJ1-1	.	CASSSSPGMSTEAFF	TGTGCCAGCAGCTCGAGCCCGGGTATGAGTACTGAAGCTTTCTTT
12	TRBV7-2	.	TRBJ2-7	.	CASSRGSYEQYF	TGTGCCAGCAGCCGCGGCTCCTACGAGCAGTACTTC
12	TRBV12-3/TRBV12-4	.	TRBJ1-5	.	CASSDRYQPQHF	TGTGCCAGCAGTGACAGATATCAGCCCCAGCATTTT
14	TRBV27	.	TRBJ1-2	TRBD1	CASSLTGQGDGYTF	TGTGCCAGCAGTTTAACGGGACAGGGCGATGGCTACACCTTC
15	TRBV19	once	TRBJ2-3	TRBD2	CASSTAGGFTDTQYF	TGTGCCAGTAGTACCGCGGGGGGCTTCACAGATACGCAGTATTTT
15	TRBV19	.	TRBJ1-2	TRBD1	CASSIGPGGRSGYTF	TGTGCCAGTAGTATAGGCCCAGGGGGAAGGTCTGGCTACACCTTC
14	TRBV19	once	TRBJ1-4	.	CASSISGLDEKLFF	TGTGCCAGTAGTATATCGGGATTAGATGAAAAACTGTTTTTT
13	TRBV10-3	.	TRBJ1-2	.	CAISEQGGYGYTF	TGTGCCATCAGTGAGCAGGGTGGCTATGGCTACACCTTC
13	TRBV5-1	once	TRBJ1-2	TRBD1	CASSSDRMSGYTF	TGCGCCAGCAGCTCGGACAGGATGTCTGGCTACACCTTC
14	TRBV5-6	few	TRBJ1-5	TRBD1	CASSWGQTNQPQHF	TGTGCCAGCAGCTGGGGACAGACCAATCAGCCCCAGCATTTT
13	TRBV11-2	.	TRBJ2-7	TRBD1	CASSRTGLVEQYF	TGTGCCAGCAGCCGGACAGGGTTGGTCGAGCAGTACTTC
13	TRBV7-2	.	TRBJ2-5	TRBD2	CASSLGLVETQYF	TGTGCCAGCAGCCTGGGACTAGTGGAGACCCAGTACTTC
14	TRBV5-8	.	TRBJ1-2	.	CASSFARGYYGYTF	TGTGCCAGCAGCTTCGCGAGGGGGTACTATGGCTACACCTTC
15	TRBV5-1	once	TRBJ2-3	TRBD2	CASSLASGSTDTQYF	TGCGCCAGCAGCTTGGCTAGCGGAAGCACAGATACGCAGTATTTT
16	TRBV13	.	TRBJ1-3	.	CASSFLDRNSGNTIYF	TGTGCCAGCAGCTTCCTCGACAGGAACTCTGGAAACACCATATATTTT